The rows below give T cell receptor beta chains drawn from one sample of a study of blood T cell repertoires in COVID-19. Method: immunoSEQ multiplex PCR; TCRdb's copy keeps in-frame clones and lacks some. The sample records under 100,000 clones, 78% being singletons. Sample: peripheral blood. All receptors derive from a man aged 55 to 69 with COVID-19, enrolled during active disease. Each CDR3 is given with its conserved first and last residue. D genes are given only for firm matches. Rows may omit the clone size; those that give it use once, few, many or a size class.

clone_size	v_call	j_call	d_call	cdr3_nt	cdr3_aa
NA	TRBV30	TRBJ2-1	TRBD2	TGTGCCTGGAACGCCGGGACTATCCTCCATGAGCAGTTCTTC	CAWNAGTILHEQFF
few	TRBV5-6	TRBJ1-5	NA	TGTGCCAGCAGCTTCTCAGGGGATCCTATTCGCAATCAGCCCCAGCATTTT	CASSFSGDPIRNQPQHF
NA	TRBV5-5	TRBJ2-7	NA	TGTGCCAGCAGCTCCGAGACCCAAAGCGGGCAGTACTTC	CASSSETQSGQYF
once	TRBV7-2	TRBJ1-4	TRBD1	TGTGCCAGCAGCTCCGACAGGGGGCGTAATGAAAAACTGTTTTTT	CASSSDRGRNEKLFF
NA	TRBV12-5	TRBJ2-7	TRBD2	TGTGCTAGTGGTCCCGGGACTAGCGGGACCGAGCAGTACTTC	CASGPGTSGTEQYF
few	TRBV5-4	TRBJ2-3	TRBD2	TGTGCCAGCAGCTTGGCCTGGCGGGGGGGCGCAGATACGCAGTATTTT	CASSLAWRGGADTQYF
few	TRBV9	TRBJ1-2	NA	TGTGCCAGCAGCGCCTTAACAGGCCCCAACGGCTACACCTTC	CASSALTGPNGYTF
NA	TRBV19	TRBJ2-2	TRBD2	TGTGCCAGTAGTATTAGACTAGCGACGACCGGGGAGCTGTTTTTT	CASSIRLATTGELFF
NA	TRBV19	TRBJ2-1	TRBD2	TGTGCCAGTGGGATTAGCGGGAGGGCACCCTACAATGAGCAGTTCTTC	CASGISGRAPYNEQFF
NA	TRBV4-1	TRBJ1-6	NA	TGCGCCAGCAGCCAAGACCCCCAGGGAAATATTTCACCCCTCCACTTT	CASSQDPQGNISPLHF
NA	TRBV19	TRBJ2-2	NA	TGTGCCAGTAGTATAACCGGGGGCACCGGGGAGCTGTTTTTT	CASSITGGTGELFF
NA	TRBV5-8	TRBJ2-4	TRBD1	TGTGCCAGCAGCGCGGACAGGGTGCAGTACTTC	CASSADRVQYF
few	TRBV30	TRBJ2-1	NA	TGTGCCTGGAGTGCGAGGGGTCGGGGGTCCTACAATGAGCAGTTCTTC	CAWSARGRGSYNEQFF
NA	TRBV4-2	TRBJ2-5	NA	TGTGCCAGCAGCCAAGTAATGCCAGGGGAAACGTACCAAGAGACCCAGTACTTC	CASSQVMPGETYQETQYF
NA	TRBV7-3	TRBJ2-7	TRBD1	TGTGCCAGCAGCGTGGGACAGGGCGGTAGCGAGCAGTACTTC	CASSVGQGGSEQYF
NA	TRBV7-3	TRBJ2-1	TRBD2	TGTGCCAGCAGCCTTAGCGGGGGGCCTTTCAATGAGCAGTTCTTC	CASSLSGGPFNEQFF
few	TRBV3-1/TRBV3-2	TRBJ2-7	NA	TGTGCCAGCAGCCAAGGCAGGGACGAGCAGTACTTC	CASSQGRDEQYF
once	TRBV20-1	TRBJ1-5	TRBD1	TGCAGTGCTAGTGGACAGGATCATCAGCCCCAGCATTTT	CSASGQDHQPQHF
few	TRBV7-9	TRBJ1-1	NA	TGTGCCAGCAGCCGCCTCCTCGTCGACGGACAACCCACTGAAGCTTTCTTT	CASSRLLVDGQPTEAFF
NA	TRBV7-6	TRBJ2-3	TRBD1	TGTGCCAGCAGCGGAATAACAGGGGGCGCGGAAATGACGCAGTATTTT	CASSGITGGAEMTQYF
NA	TRBV6-2/TRBV6-3	TRBJ1-1	NA	TGTGCCAGCAGTTGGACTGCTGGCACTGAAGCTTTCTTT	CASSWTAGTEAFF
few	TRBV5-1	TRBJ1-6	NA	TGCGCCAGCAGCCGGCTAGGGGGGGGTAATTCACCCCTCCACTTT	CASSRLGGGNSPLHF
NA	TRBV6-2/TRBV6-3	TRBJ1-2	NA	TGTGCCAGCAGTTCGGGTCAACTAATACTGCGGGGCTACACCTTC	CASSSGQLILRGYTF
NA	TRBV27	TRBJ2-3	NA	TGTGCCAGCAGCCCCGCCACAACATCCACAGATACGCAGTATTTT	CASSPATTSTDTQYF
NA	TRBV6-6	TRBJ2-1	TRBD1	TGTGCCAGCAGTATGGGGACAGCCAAGTTCTTC	CASSMGTAKFF
NA	TRBV19	TRBJ1-2	TRBD1	TGTGCCAGTAGTATGGCGGGACAGGGGGCGTCTGGCTACACCTTC	CASSMAGQGASGYTF
NA	TRBV5-1	TRBJ1-5	NA	TGCGCCAGCAGCGTTAATCGGGACATCGAAACTCAGCCCCAGCATTTT	CASSVNRDIETQPQHF
NA	TRBV6-5	TRBJ1-5	TRBD1	TGTGCCAGCAGCGACACAGGGGCCAATTTGCCCCAGCATTTT	CASSDTGANLPQHF
NA	TRBV11-3	TRBJ2-7	NA	TGTGCCAGCAGCCCGGGTGGTGGGCAGGGCAAGTCCTACGAGCAGTACTTC	CASSPGGGQGKSYEQYF
NA	TRBV24-1	TRBJ2-3	NA	TGTGCCACCAGTGATACGACAGACAGCACAGATACGCAGTATTTT	CATSDTTDSTDTQYF
NA	TRBV12-3/TRBV12-4	TRBJ2-7	TRBD1	TGTGCCAGCAGTTTCCAGGGGGAAAACGAGCAGTACTTC	CASSFQGENEQYF
NA	TRBV5-1	TRBJ2-5	NA	TGCGCCAGCAGCTTGGAAGTTCCGGGAAAGACCCAGTACTTC	CASSLEVPGKTQYF
NA	TRBV5-1	TRBJ2-1	TRBD2	TGCGCCAGCAGCCTCCCTAGCGGGGGGGCTCACAATGAGCAGTTCTTC	CASSLPSGGAHNEQFF
NA	TRBV4-3	TRBJ2-5	TRBD1	TGCGCCAGCAGCCAAGGACAGGGTGGAGAGACCCAGTACTTC	CASSQGQGGETQYF
NA	TRBV7-2	TRBJ1-1	NA	TGTGCCAGCAGCCCTGGGAGGTGGACTGAAGCTTTCTTT	CASSPGRWTEAFF
NA	TRBV6-5	TRBJ2-2	NA	TGTGCCAGCAGTAGCACAAGGGGCACCGGGGAGCTGTTTTTT	CASSSTRGTGELFF
NA	TRBV7-9	TRBJ1-2	TRBD1	TGTGCCAGCGCCGGGCAGGGGGACTATGGCTACACCTTC	CASAGQGDYGYTF
NA	TRBV18	TRBJ2-1	TRBD2	TGTGCCAGCTCAAAAGCCTCGACTAGCGGGGGGGGATCGGATGAGCAGTTCTTC	CASSKASTSGGGSDEQFF
NA	TRBV29-1	TRBJ1-2	NA	TGCAGCGTTGTTACCAGACAAGGCAATGGCTACACCTTC	CSVVTRQGNGYTF
NA	TRBV9	TRBJ1-1	TRBD1	TGTGCCAGCAGCGAGGGGACAGGGGGCTCTATCACTGAAGCTTTCTTT	CASSEGTGGSITEAFF
few	TRBV4-1	TRBJ2-5	TRBD2	TGCGCCAGCAGCCAAGAGGCTAGCGGCCTGCAGACCCAGTACTTC	CASSQEASGLQTQYF
few	TRBV5-1	TRBJ1-6	TRBD1	TGCGCCAGCAGCTCGACAGGGGGCTGGGTCGCTAGTTCACCCCTCCACTTT	CASSSTGGWVASSPLHF
NA	TRBV29-1	TRBJ2-3	TRBD2	TGCAGCGCCTTGGGGGGGAGCACAGATACGCAGTATTTT	CSALGGSTDTQYF
NA	TRBV5-8	TRBJ2-7	TRBD2	TGTGCCAGCAGCTTGGGGCTAGCGGGGGACTACGAGCAGTACTTC	CASSLGLAGDYEQYF
NA	TRBV28	TRBJ1-4	NA	TGTGCCAGCAGTTTTGGGGGGGCAACTAATGAAAAACTGTTTTTT	CASSFGGATNEKLFF
NA	TRBV19	TRBJ2-5	NA	TGTGCCAGTAGTATAGCATCCCGGCAAGAGACCCAGTACTTC	CASSIASRQETQYF
NA	TRBV5-4	TRBJ1-6	NA	TGTGCCAGCAGCCCCGACTCACCGGCACCCCTCCACTTT	CASSPDSPAPLHF
NA	TRBV6-6	TRBJ1-6	TRBD1	TGTGCCAGCAGTCAAGGGGACAGGGACATCCATTCACCCCTCCACTTT	CASSQGDRDIHSPLHF
few	TRBV4-1	TRBJ2-5	NA	TGCGCCAGCAGCCAAGATATCCGTGAGACCCAGTACTTC	CASSQDIRETQYF
NA	TRBV29-1	TRBJ2-7	NA	TGCAGCGTCGCCAGGGGTTCTTCCTACGAGCAGTACTTC	CSVARGSSYEQYF
NA	TRBV25-1	TRBJ2-5	NA	TGTGCCAGCAGTGAATTTGGCGGCACGGGGACCCAGTACTTC	CASSEFGGTGTQYF
NA	TRBV7-6	TRBJ2-7	TRBD1	TGTGCCAGCAGCGCCAACAGGGGGGCCTACGAGCAGTACTTC	CASSANRGAYEQYF
NA	TRBV6-2/TRBV6-3	TRBJ2-7	TRBD1	TGTGCCAGCAGTGGGACAGGGGGGAAGTACGAGCAGTACTTC	CASSGTGGKYEQYF
NA	TRBV3-1/TRBV3-2	TRBJ2-5	TRBD2	TGTGCCAGCAGCCAAGATCACTTTACGGGGGGGAAAGAGACCCAGTACTTC	CASSQDHFTGGKETQYF